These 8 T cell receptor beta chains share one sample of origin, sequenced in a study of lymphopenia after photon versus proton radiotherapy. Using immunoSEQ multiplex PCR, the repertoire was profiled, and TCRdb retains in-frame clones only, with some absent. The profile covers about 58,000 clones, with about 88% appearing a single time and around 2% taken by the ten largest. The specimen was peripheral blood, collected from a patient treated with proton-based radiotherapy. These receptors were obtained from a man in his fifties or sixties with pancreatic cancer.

The CDR3 loop is CASSSTSGLTDTQYF. The CDR3 DNA reads TGTGCCAGCAGTTCGACTAGCGGACTCACAGATACGCAGTATTTT. This chain links TRBV28 with TRBJ2-3; 9 nucleotides agree with TRBD2. V shed 4 bases, J shed 2 bases, and the junction held 4 bases outside the gene matches. This CDR3 contains 15 residues. CDR1 is MDHEN and CDR2 is SYDVKM in the germline V gene.

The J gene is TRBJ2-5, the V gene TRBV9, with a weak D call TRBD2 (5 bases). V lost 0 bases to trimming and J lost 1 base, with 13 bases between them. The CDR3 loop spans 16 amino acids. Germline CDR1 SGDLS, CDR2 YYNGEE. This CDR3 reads CASSVGRARSQETQYF. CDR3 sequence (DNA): TGTGCCAGCAGCGTAGGGCGGGCCCGCTCCCAAGAGACCCAGTACTTC.

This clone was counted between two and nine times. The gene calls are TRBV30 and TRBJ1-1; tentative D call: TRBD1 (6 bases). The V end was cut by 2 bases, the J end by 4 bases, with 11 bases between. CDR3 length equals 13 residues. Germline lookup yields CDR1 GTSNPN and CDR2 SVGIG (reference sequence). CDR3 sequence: CAWSPQGSTEAFF. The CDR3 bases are TGTGCCTGGAGTCCCCAGGGGTCCACTGAAGCTTTCTTT.

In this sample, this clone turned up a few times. The DNA of the CDR3 is TGTGCCAGCAGCCCAAAGACTAGGTTGAGCAATGAGCAGTTCTTC. Translating it yields CASSPKTRLSNEQFF. V is TRBV7-9 and J is TRBJ2-1; maybe TRBD2 (6 bases). Looked up from germline, CDR1 is SEHNR and CDR2 is FQNEAQ (reference sequence). The CDR3 contains 15 residues. V was trimmed by 5 bases and J by 6 bases, leaving 17 bases between them.

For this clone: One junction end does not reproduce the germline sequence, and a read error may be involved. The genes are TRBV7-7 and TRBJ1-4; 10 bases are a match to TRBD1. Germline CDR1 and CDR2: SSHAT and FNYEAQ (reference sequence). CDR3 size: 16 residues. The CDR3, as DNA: TGTGCTAGCAGCTTAGGGGGGGACAGGGGAACCGAAAAACTGTTTTTT. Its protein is CASSLGGDRGTEKLFF.

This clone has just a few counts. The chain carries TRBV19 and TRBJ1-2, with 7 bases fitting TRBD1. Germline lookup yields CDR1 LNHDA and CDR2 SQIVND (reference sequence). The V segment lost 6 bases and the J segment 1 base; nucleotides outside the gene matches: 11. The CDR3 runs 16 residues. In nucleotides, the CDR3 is TGTGCCAGTAGGACCGGGACAGCCAGAATTAACTATGGCTACACCTTC. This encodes CASRTGTARINYGYTF.

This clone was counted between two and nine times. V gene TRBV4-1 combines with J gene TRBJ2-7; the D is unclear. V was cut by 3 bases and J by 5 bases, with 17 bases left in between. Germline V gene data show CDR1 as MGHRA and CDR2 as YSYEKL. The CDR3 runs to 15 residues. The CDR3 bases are TGCGCCAGCAGCCAGCGCCCACCTGGAATCGACGAGCAGTACTTC. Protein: CASSQRPPGIDEQYF.

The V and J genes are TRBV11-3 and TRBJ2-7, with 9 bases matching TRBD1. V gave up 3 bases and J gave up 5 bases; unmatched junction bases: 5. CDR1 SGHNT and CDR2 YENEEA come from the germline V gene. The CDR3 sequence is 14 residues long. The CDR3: CASSFGTGNNEQYF. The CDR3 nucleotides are TGTGCCAGCAGCTTCGGGACAGGGAACAACGAGCAGTACTTC.